This T cell receptor beta chain was captured by sequencing in a study of T-cell reconstitution after alpha-beta-depleted transplantation in children. Germline assignment: CDR1 MGHRA and CDR2 YSYEKL. The V gene lost 0 bases and the J gene lost 8 bases, with 19 bases spanning the gap. This CDR3 is built from 17 residues. It was with unique molecular identifiers that the TCRbeta library was prepared. MiXCR, applied by TCRdb to the PCR reads, yields one record per CDR3 protein. Altogether about 270,000 distinct CDR3 sequences are present, more than 9% being singletons, with the ten largest covering around 9.1%.

This clonotype originated in a human donor who donated a stem cell graft to a child with SCID. The chain joins TRBV4-1 to TRBJ1-4; D remains ambiguous. The sequencing used PBMCs from the stem cell graft donor, collected from the stem cell graft. The CDR3 coding sequence is TGCGCCAGCAGCCAAGATGCTCCGTTAGTGGCGGGGGAAAAACTGTTTTTT. The encoded protein is CASSQDAPLVAGEKLFF.